This T cell receptor beta chain was captured by sequencing in a study of beta chain features in type 1 diabetes. At the level of the study: On cell yields, gender and age, patients and healthy donors were similar. Study results and caveats: Type 1 diabetes patients had moderately but significantly shorter TCRB CDR3s in all four CD4+ subsets. Cells carrying high TCR expression could end up over-represented when cDNA is sequenced.

The entirety of the isolated RNA underwent reverse transcription, so expressed TCRB transcripts were sequenced. Measured with immunoSEQ multiplex PCR; TCRdb has only the in-frame clones, and not every one. The sample includes a few hundred thousand clones, over 8.5% of them seen just once. On this clone itself: What it binds is not known.

In germline, CDR1 is SGHTA, CDR2 FQGNSA. V dropped 2 bases and J dropped 4 bases, with 7 bases sitting between them. CDR3 length equals 13 residues. This receptor was taken from a man aged 30-40 years with type 1 diabetes. The sequencing input was central memory CD4+ T cells from blood. V usage is TRBV7-2 and J usage is TRBJ2-3, with D perhaps TRBD2 (6 bases). The CDR3 protein is CASSLWGADTQYF. The CDR3 nucleotides read TGTGCCAGCAGCTTATGGGGGGCAGATACGCAGTATTTT.